These 11 T cell receptor beta chains originate from one sample sequenced in a study of T cell clonality in common variable immunodeficiency. The protocol was immunoSEQ multiplex PCR, while the TCRdb copy is restricted to in-frame clones and leaves out a portion. The sample contains 51,000 or so clones, none of them singletons. Material: peripheral blood mononuclear cells. The receptors come from a person between 18 and 70 years old in good health.

This clone came up many times. Read sequence stops 3 residues before the CDR3 end, and the germline J gene provides the missing end. The chain has TRBV5-6 and TRBJ1-5, with D perhaps matching TRBD1 (6 bases). Trimming stripped 4 bases from V and 5 bases from J, with 13 bases between. The length of the CDR3 is 14 residues. The germline gives CDR1 SGHDT, CDR2 YYEEEE. The part of the CDR3 DNA that was read is TGTGCCAGCAGCCTCCGACAGGTAGATCAGCCC. Translation: CASSLRQVDQP. The whole CDR3 sequence reads CASSLRQVDQPQHF.

This clone appeared many times. The missing CDR3 end, 3 residues past where the read stops, is filled in from the germline J gene. The rearrangement links TRBV11-2 to TRBJ1-4; no definite D call. V was shortened by 0 bases and J by 7 bases, with 9 bases between the two germline ends. CDR1 SGHAT and CDR2 FQNNGV come from the germline V gene. The CDR3 length is 14 residues. The sequenced part of the CDR3 DNA is TGTGCCAGCAGCTTAGAAGTGGTAGCTGAAAAA. It yields the protein CASSLEVVAEK. The CDR3 in its entirety is CASSLEVVAEKLFF. Based on the CDR3 plus reference TRBV11-2 and TRBJ1-4, the full variable domain is EAGVAQSPRYKIIEKRQSVAFWCNPISGHATLYWYQQILGQGPKLLIQFQNNGVVDDSQLPKDRFSAERLKGVDSTLKIQPAKLEDSAVYLCASSLEVVAEKLFFGSGTQLSVL.

This clone was recorded a few times. The DNA ends 3 residues before the CDR3 does, and the rest of the CDR3 is filled in from the germline J gene. The chain carries TRBV19 and TRBJ1-5; no clear D. Trimming pared 2 bases from V and 4 bases from J, leaving 6 bases between. The CDR3 length is 13 residues. Germline V gene sequence: CDR1 LNHDA, CDR2 SQIVND (reference sequence). The covered CDR3 bases are TGTGCCAGTAGTATACAGTTGAATCAGCCC. Translation: CASSIQLNQP. The entire CDR3 protein is CASSIQLNQPQHF.

This clone was seen at least ten times. The sequenced fragment ends 3 residues before the CDR3 boundary, so the rest is inferred from the germline J gene. The rearrangement uses TRBV5-1 and TRBJ1-4; 7 nucleotides match TRBD1. This CDR3 is built from 15 residues. The ends lost 4 bases at V and 6 bases at J; junction bases unmatched: 9. Germline CDR1 and CDR2: SGHRS and YFSETQ. The CDR3 here is CASSGSTGRDEKLFF. The sequenced CDR3 bases are TGCGCCAGCAGCGGATCGACAGGGCGGGATGAAAAA.

With respect to this clone: The sequence runs out 3 residues before the end of the CDR3; the remainder is reconstructed from the germline J gene. The rearrangement uses TRBV20-1 and TRBJ2-7; TRBD1 is a possible D gene (6 bases). Trimming stripped 5 bases from V and 0 bases from J, with 11 bases between. CDR1 is DFQATT, CDR2 SNEGSKA, per germline (reference sequence). The CDR3 extends over 13 amino acids. The CDR3 here is CSAAPQGSYEQYF. The part of the CDR3 DNA that was read is TGCAGTGCTGCCCCACAGGGCTCCTACGAG.

Turning to this clone: The read terminates 3 residues ahead of where the CDR3 ends, so the germline J gene completes it. V and J are TRBV7-3 and TRBJ1-1, with D possibly matching TRBD1 (5 bases). V shed 2 bases and J shed 1 base, with 8 bases lying between them. The CDR3 is made up of 14 amino acids. The germline gives CDR1 SGHTA, CDR2 FQGTGA. The part of the CDR3 DNA that was read is TGTGCCAGCAGCTTAGGGGCGACGAACACTGAA. Amino acids: CASSLGATNTE. The entire CDR3 reads CASSLGATNTEAFF.

The sample holds many counts of this clone. The CDR3 spells CSASRGKLTDTQYF. CDR3 bases read: TGCAGTGCTAGCCGGGGGAAACTCACAGATACG. The chain couples TRBV20-1 to TRBJ2-3, with D maybe TRBD2 (6 bases). The sequence runs out 3 residues before the end of the CDR3; the remainder is reconstructed from the germline J gene. The CDR3 consists of 14 residues. The V end was cut by 3 bases, the J end by 2 bases, with 12 bases between. CDR1 is DFQATT, CDR2 SNEGSKA, per germline (reference sequence).

Only a few counts were recorded for this clone. The read ends 3 residues early relative to the CDR3; the germline J gene fills the gap. This sequence joins TRBV29-1 and TRBJ1-4; TRBD1 matches at 10 bases. The CDR3 extends over 13 amino acids. Germline V CDR1 and CDR2: SQVTM, ANQGSEA. The junction had 7 bases not matched to a gene; V was cut back by 7 bases and J by 8 bases. CDR3 bases read: TGCAGCGCCGACAGGGGGCCGGGCGAAAAA. It encodes CSADRGPGEK. In full, the CDR3 is CSADRGPGEKLFF.

This clone has a count of ten or more. With the read ending 3 residues before the CDR3 end, the germline J gene is used to fill in that end. V and J are TRBV9 and TRBJ2-1; 7 bases agree with TRBD2. The germline gives CDR1 SGDLS, CDR2 YYNGEE. The CDR3 has 14 amino acids. The V segment lost 4 bases and the J segment 1 base; nucleotides outside the gene matches: 2. The part of the CDR3 DNA that was read is TGTGCCAGCAGCTTGCGGGAGTCCTACAATGAG. It encodes CASSLRESYNE. The CDR3 as a whole reads CASSLRESYNEQFF.

This clone was detected many times. The CDR3 end lies 3 residues beyond the end of the read and is filled in from the germline J gene. V usage is TRBV30 and J usage is TRBJ2-7; TRBD2 agrees at 12 bases. Germline loops: CDR1 GTSNPN, CDR2 SVGIG (reference sequence). V was pared by 0 bases and J by 2 bases, with 14 bases of the junction left unmatched. This CDR3 is built from 19 residues. The DNA read from the CDR3 is TGTGCCTGGAGTGTCCTAGCGGGAGGGCACCCCACTGAGACCTACGAG. Its translation is CAWSVLAGGHPTETYE. The CDR3 in full is CAWSVLAGGHPTETYEQYF. Combining the CDR3 with reference TRBV30 and TRBJ2-7 gives the whole variable domain SQTIHQWPATLVQPVGSPLSLECTVEGTSNPNLYWYRQAAGRGLQLLFYSVGIGQISSEVPQNLSASRPQDRQFILSSKKLLLSDSGFYLCAWSVLAGGHPTETYEQYFGPGTRLTVT.

This clone was seen many times. The CDR3 goes on 3 residues after the read ends, and that part is filled in from the germline J gene. The chain has TRBV11-2 and TRBJ2-7, with D maybe TRBD1 (6 bases). CDR1 is SGHAT, CDR2 FQNNGV, per germline. The CDR3 sequence is 15 residues long. Trimming took 1 base from V and 3 from J, leaving 13 bases between them. This CDR3 is CASSLGWAGDYEQYF. The CDR3 DNA, read in part, is TGTGCCAGCAGCTTAGGGTGGGCAGGGGACTACGAG.